This T cell receptor beta chain came from a study of blood T cells in healthy people across ages. The use of a sample-barcoded 5' primer and a J-beta primer mix characterized a second PCR of about 7 to 12 cycles. Each CDR3 protein gets one entry after TCRdb re-called the 5' RACE reads with MiXCR. Among over 700,000 distinct CDR3 sequences listed, around a quarter were seen once. This clonotype was seen a few times. CDR3 length equals 17 residues. The germline V gene has CDR1 MGHRA and CDR2 YSYEKL. Trimming removed 0 bases from V and 0 bases from J, with 12 bases in between. This same sample was also taken into another study, of T cells of mothers and their children. From that second work: The second PCR used the M1S primer, and this primer added sample barcodes and 2-4 random nucleotides. With unrelated pairs as the comparison, related mother-child pairs had a slightly higher overlap that was not significant.

Sequencing input: blood. This TCR came from a boy younger than 18 in good health. V gene TRBV4-1 combines with J gene TRBJ2-4; either TRBD1 or TRBD2 may fit D (5 bases each). In DNA, the CDR3 is TGCGCCAGCAGCCAAGACGAGGGGTCGATAGCCAAAAACATTCAGTACTTC. It is translated as CASSQDEGSIAKNIQYF.